This is a list of T cell receptor beta chains from one sample in a study of T cells after yellow fever vaccination. Each CDR3 protein gets one entry after TCRdb re-called the 5' RACE reads with MiXCR. The data hold a few hundred thousand distinct CDR3 sequences, with about 4% observed a single time. The sequences come from PBMCs, collected 5 days after the yellow fever booster vaccination. Receptors originate from a man younger than 30 who received the YFV17D yellow fever vaccine. The CDR3 runs from the conserved cysteine through the conserved F or W. A D gene is named only where the DNA matches it firmly. The size of a clone is reported for some rows only, either as once, few or many, or as a class for expanded clones.

d_call,cdr3_length,j_call,clone_size,v_call,cdr3_aa,cdr3_nt
TRBD2,14,TRBJ2-4,NA,TRBV10-3,CATNSGGYKNIQYF,TGTGCCACTAATAGCGGGGGTTATAAAAACATTCAGTACTTC
NA,12,TRBJ2-1,NA,TRBV6-5,CASSYSGGEQFF,TGTGCCAGCAGTTACTCGGGCGGTGAGCAGTTCTTC
NA,16,TRBJ1-6,NA,TRBV7-9,CASSSARTAYNSPLHF,TGTGCCAGCAGCTCCGCGCGGACGGCCTATAATTCACCCCTCCACTTT
NA,12,TRBJ2-5,few,TRBV20-1,CSDRSGKETQYF,TGCAGTGATCGTAGCGGTAAAGAGACCCAGTACTTC
NA,13,TRBJ1-6,few,TRBV20-1,CGAGLPYNSPLHF,TGCGGAGCGGGACTCCCATATAATTCACCCCTCCACTTT
TRBD1,13,TRBJ2-3,many,TRBV20-1,CSARGTDMNTQYF,TGCAGTGCTAGGGGGACAGATATGAATACGCAGTATTTT
TRBD2,12,TRBJ2-5,NA,TRBV9,CASSVGGGTQYF,TGTGCCAGCAGCGTAGGGGGGGGGACCCAGTACTTC
NA,13,TRBJ1-2,once,TRBV7-2,CASSALRDSGYTF,TGTGCCAGCAGCGCCCTCAGGGACTCTGGCTACACCTTC
TRBD1,17,TRBJ2-3,few,TRBV14,CASSQDRGRRWTDTQYF,TGTGCCAGCAGCCAAGATAGGGGGCGCAGGTGGACAGATACGCAGTATTTT
NA,14,TRBJ2-2,few,TRBV5-1,CASSGTQASGELFF,TGCGCCAGCAGCGGGACACAAGCGTCCGGGGAGCTGTTTTTT
NA,13,TRBJ1-3,NA,TRBV20-1,CSARGRDRNTIYF,TGCAGTGCTAGAGGAAGGGACAGAAACACCATATATTTT
NA,13,TRBJ2-1,few,TRBV20-1,CSALTRGTNEQFF,TGCAGTGCTCTAACTAGAGGCACCAATGAGCAGTTCTTC
NA,14,TRBJ1-2,NA,TRBV7-2,CASSLDSGGTGYTF,TGTGCCAGCAGCTTAGACTCGGGGGGCACTGGCTACACCTTC
NA,14,TRBJ1-2,NA,TRBV7-2,CASSLDPRTYGYTF,TGTGCCAGCAGCTTAGACCCCAGGACCTATGGCTACACCTTC
NA,13,TRBJ2-2,few,TRBV4-1,CASRVPGTGELFF,TGCGCCAGTAGAGTCCCGGGCACCGGGGAGCTGTTTTTT
TRBD1,13,TRBJ2-5,NA,TRBV27,CASRGRGRETQYF,TGTGCCAGCAGAGGCAGGGGGCGAGAGACCCAGTACTTC